The entry below gives a single T cell receptor (beta chain) sequence along with its context. Its specificity is not known. The data originate from a study of T cell responses to AZD1222 COVID-19 vaccine. The CDR3 runs to 15 residues. CDR1 is SGHTA, CDR2 FQGNSA, per germline. V shed 3 bases and J shed 2 bases, with 13 bases lying between them. Findings and limits, study-wide: Dominant CD4 TCR responses targeted spike regions 160-218 and 743-854. Mostly white British, mostly female donors; authors suggested clonal diversity may be underestimated.

Using immunoSEQ multiplex PCR, the repertoire was profiled, and TCRdb retains in-frame clones only, with some absent. This table holds some 120,000 clones, about 87% found once. The receptor was isolated from an adult in good health. The V and J genes are TRBV7-2 and TRBJ1-2; D is undetermined. The source was peripheral blood, collected on day 0 of AZD1222 vaccination. The CDR3 region has the DNA TGTGCCAGCAGCTTGACAACCGGGATCAACTATGGCTACACCTTC. Protein sequence: CASSLTTGINYGYTF.